This T cell receptor beta chain was profiled in a study of blood T cells in healthy people across ages (dated by TCRdb to the mid-2010s). With respect to the entire study: Template switching captured roughly one uniquely barcoded TCR beta cDNA molecule per two T cells in model experiments. To avoid experimental bias, donors of different ages were randomly spread across the sequencing lanes. To track age-related changes in TCR beta repertoire diversity, the study relied on deep sequencing normalized with unique cDNA molecular identifiers. The donors were divided into four age groups: young (average 16 years), middle-aged (around 41), aged (approximately 62) and long-lived (82). For two donors (one aged 18 to 30 and one aged 80 or older), the study analyzed two additional independent replicas of 1 million unique cDNA reads from the same blood draw. Beyond this particular receptor, the publication reports: Since profiling was done on bulk unsorted PBMCs, naive and antigen-experienced compartments could not be conclusively compared. Observed TCR beta diversity per million T cells fell roughly linearly with age, and a significant reduction was already apparent by age about 43. Observed TCR beta diversity correlated strongly with the percentage of naive T cells measured by flow cytometry. Total diversity estimates from one million sequenced T cells were considered lower bounds and underestimates. The long-lived group showed more naive CD4+ T cells, fewer expanded clones and increased TCR diversity than the aged group, suggesting age selection. The CMV infection status of donors was not known, potentially confounding age-related changes in expanded clonotypes.

The donors were roughly 40 Caucasian individuals from Russia, aged roughly 6 to 100 years, who were systemically healthy. About 9.1 milliliters of peripheral blood were collected from each donor into EDTA-treated Vacutainer tubes. Ficoll-Paque density-gradient centrifugation was used to isolate PBMCs, with at least 7 million per sample. Total RNA, at least 6 micrograms per sample, was extracted from PBMCs with Trizol reagent. The percentages of naive CD45RAhigh/CD27high T cells were determined by flow cytometry on a PBMC aliquot from every donor. Libraries were constructed by 5' RACE. The data were produced on an Illumina HiSeq 2500. The second PCR ran for roughly 7 to 11 cycles and used a J-beta primer mix along with a sample-barcoded 5' primer. Each TCR beta cDNA molecule received a unique molecular identifier from a template-switch 5' adaptor carrying 12 random nucleotides. Each sample yielded at least 3 million CDR3-containing paired-end reads. First-strand cDNA synthesis was performed from all RNA using the Mint cDNA synthesis kit, with priming by a TRBC-specific oligonucleotide. After uracil-DNA glycosylase treatment, a first 18-cycle PCR used universal primers M1SS and BC2_uni_R on all cDNA. The study's own analysis went as follows. Normalization of each sample was performed by random selection of 1 million high-quality reads, each carrying a distinct molecular identifier. Reads sharing molecular identifiers were discarded rather than binned into consensus sequences. MiTCR, with a Q25 quality threshold and the strictest error-elimination algorithm, was used for CDR3 identification, clonotype clustering and error correction. Lower-bound total TCR beta diversity was estimated with a nonparametric unseen species model using Euler transformation. TCRdb took the public reads, trimmed them with fastp at Q25, ran MiXCR for clone calling and kept in-frame beta chains. Each entry merges the rows of one CDR3 protein and shows their most common DNA and genes. None of the V and J calls come from the authors' own analysis; TCRdb made them. The sample table contains about a million distinct CDR3 sequences; only one count was recorded for roughly half of them. About a fifth of the sample is in the top ten clones.

Details on this clonotype: The antigen it recognizes is unknown. Base qualities are missing; no much larger clone stands one base away.

Spanning cysteine to phenylalanine, the CDR3 consists of 13 amino acids. Here the CDR3 DNA is all that survives: 39 bases in frame from base 1. V and J are truncated by 1 base and 7 bases respectively, leaving an intervening sequence of 9 bases. CDR1 and CDR2 are drawn from the germline V gene (reference sequence): SEHNR, FQNEAQ. Recombination connected TRBV7-9 to TRBJ2-3; the D gene is perhaps TRBD2, from 5 matching bases. Sequenced sample: blood. The origin of this receptor is a woman in her fifties or sixties in good health. The CDR3 sequence is CASSLGTSHTQYF. The bases read TGTGCCAGCAGCTTAGGAACTAGTCATACGCAGTATTTT.